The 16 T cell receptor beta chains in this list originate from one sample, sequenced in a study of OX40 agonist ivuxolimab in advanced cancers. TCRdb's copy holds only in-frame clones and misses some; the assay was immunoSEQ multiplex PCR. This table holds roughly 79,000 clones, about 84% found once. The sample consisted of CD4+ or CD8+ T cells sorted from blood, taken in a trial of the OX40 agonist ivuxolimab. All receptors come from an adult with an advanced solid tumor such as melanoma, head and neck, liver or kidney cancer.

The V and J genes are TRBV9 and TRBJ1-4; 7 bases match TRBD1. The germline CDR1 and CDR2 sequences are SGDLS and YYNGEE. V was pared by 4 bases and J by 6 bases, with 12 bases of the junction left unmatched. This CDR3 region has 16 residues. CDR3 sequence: CASSPSIGTAHEKLFF. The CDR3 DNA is TGTGCCAGCAGCCCAAGTATTGGGACAGCCCATGAAAAACTGTTTTTT. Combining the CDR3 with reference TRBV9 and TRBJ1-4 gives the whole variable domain DSGVTQTPKHLITATGQRVTLRCSPRSGDLSVYWYQQSLDQGLQFLIQYYNGEERAKGNILERFSAQQFPDLHSELNLSSLELGDSALYFCASSPSIGTAHEKLFFGSGTQLSVL.

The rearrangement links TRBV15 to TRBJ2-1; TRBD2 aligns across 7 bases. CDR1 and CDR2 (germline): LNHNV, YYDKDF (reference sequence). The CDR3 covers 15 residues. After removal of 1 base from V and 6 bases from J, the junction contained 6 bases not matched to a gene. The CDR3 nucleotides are TGTGCCACCAGCAGAGTGGCGGGAGAAACCAATGAGCAGTTCTTC. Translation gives CATSRVAGETNEQFF.

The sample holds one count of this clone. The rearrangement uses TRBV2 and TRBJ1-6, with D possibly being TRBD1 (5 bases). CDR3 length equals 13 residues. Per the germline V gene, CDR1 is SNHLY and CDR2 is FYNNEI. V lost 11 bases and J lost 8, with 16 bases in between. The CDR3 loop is CASHGTEYSPLHF. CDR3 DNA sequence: TGTGCCTCACACGGGACTGAGTATTCACCCCTCCACTTT.

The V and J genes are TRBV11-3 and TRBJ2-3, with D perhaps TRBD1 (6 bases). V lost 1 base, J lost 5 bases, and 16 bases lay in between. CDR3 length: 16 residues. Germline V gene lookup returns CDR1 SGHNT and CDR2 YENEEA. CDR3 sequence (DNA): TGTGCCAGCAGCTTAGGGCACAGGGAGAAAATAGATACGCAGTATTTT. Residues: CASSLGHREKIDTQYF.

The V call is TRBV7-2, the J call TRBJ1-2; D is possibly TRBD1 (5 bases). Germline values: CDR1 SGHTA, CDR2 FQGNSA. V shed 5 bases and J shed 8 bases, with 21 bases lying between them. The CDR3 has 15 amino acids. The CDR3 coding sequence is TGTGCCAGCAGCCCCATGTTCCTACCCGGGGGAGGCTACACCTTC. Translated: CASSPMFLPGGGYTF.

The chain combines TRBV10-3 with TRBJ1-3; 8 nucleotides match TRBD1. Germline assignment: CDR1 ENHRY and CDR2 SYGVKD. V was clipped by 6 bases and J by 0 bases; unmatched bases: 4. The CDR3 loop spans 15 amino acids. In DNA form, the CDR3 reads TGTGCCATCAGATCGGGACAGGACTCTGGAAACACCATATATTTT. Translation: CAIRSGQDSGNTIYF.

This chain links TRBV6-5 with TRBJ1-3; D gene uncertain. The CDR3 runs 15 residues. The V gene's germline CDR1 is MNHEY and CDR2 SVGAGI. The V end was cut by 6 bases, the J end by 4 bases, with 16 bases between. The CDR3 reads CASSATAAAGNTIYF. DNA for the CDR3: TGTGCCAGCAGCGCTACAGCTGCCGCCGGAAACACCATATATTTT.

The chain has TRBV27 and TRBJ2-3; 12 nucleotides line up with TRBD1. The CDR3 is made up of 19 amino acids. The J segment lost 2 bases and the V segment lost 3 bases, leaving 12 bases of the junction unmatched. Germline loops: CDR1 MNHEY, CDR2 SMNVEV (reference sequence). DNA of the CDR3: TGTGCCAGCAGTTTCACCGACTGGGGACAGGGGGCTGTCACAGATACGCAGTATTTT. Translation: CASSFTDWGQGAVTDTQYF.

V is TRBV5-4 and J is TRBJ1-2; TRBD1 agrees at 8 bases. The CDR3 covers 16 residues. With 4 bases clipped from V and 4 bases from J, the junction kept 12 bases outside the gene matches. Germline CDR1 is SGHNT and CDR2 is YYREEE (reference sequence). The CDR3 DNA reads TGTGCCAGCAGCAATATACCCAGGGGGCTAGGCTATGGCTACACCTTC. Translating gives CASSNIPRGLGYGYTF.

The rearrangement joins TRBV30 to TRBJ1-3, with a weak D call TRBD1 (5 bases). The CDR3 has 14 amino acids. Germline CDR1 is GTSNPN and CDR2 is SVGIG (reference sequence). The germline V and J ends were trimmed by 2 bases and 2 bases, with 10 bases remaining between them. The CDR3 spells CAWSKGTAGNTIYF. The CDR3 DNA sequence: TGTGCCTGGAGTAAAGGGACGGCTGGAAACACCATATATTTT.

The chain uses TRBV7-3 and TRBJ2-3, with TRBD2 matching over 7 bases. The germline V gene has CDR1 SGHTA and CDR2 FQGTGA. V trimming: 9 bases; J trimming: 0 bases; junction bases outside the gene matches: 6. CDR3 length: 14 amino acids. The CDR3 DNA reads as TGTGCCAGTAAAGCGGGGCCAAGCACAGATACGCAGTATTTT. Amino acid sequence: CASKAGPSTDTQYF.

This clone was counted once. CDR3 coding DNA: TGTGCCAGCCGTCGGGACAGAGGAAACACCATATATTTT. Its translation: CASRRDRGNTIYF. The chain has TRBV28 and TRBJ1-3, with TRBD1 matching 7 bases. Germline assignment: CDR1 MDHEN and CDR2 SYDVKM. V shed 8 bases and J 4 bases; nucleotides not matched to a gene: 5. The CDR3 covers 13 residues.

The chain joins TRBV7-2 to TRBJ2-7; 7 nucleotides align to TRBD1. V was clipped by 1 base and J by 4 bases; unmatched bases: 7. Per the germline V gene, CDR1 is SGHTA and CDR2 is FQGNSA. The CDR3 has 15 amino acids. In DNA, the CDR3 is TGTGCCAGCAGCTTAGGTGTAGGGACAGCTTACGAGCAGTACTTC. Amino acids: CASSLGVGTAYEQYF.

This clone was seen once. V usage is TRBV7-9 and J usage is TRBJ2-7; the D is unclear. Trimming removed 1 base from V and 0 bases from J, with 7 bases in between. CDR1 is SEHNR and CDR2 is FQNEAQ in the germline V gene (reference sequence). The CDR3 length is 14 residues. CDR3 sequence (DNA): TGTGCCAGCAGCTTAGAGGGTTACTCCTACGAGCAGTACTTC. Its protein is CASSLEGYSYEQYF.

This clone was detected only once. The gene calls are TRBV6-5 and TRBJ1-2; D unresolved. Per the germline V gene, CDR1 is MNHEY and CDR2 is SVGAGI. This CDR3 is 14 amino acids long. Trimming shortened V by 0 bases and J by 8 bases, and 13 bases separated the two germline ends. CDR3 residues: CASSYSLGTRGYTF. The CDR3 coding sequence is TGTGCCAGCAGTTACTCGTTGGGAACGAGGGGCTACACCTTC.

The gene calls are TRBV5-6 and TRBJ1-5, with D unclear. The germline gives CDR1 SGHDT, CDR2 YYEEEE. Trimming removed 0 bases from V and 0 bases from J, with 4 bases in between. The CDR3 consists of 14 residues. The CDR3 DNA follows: TGTGCCAGCAGCTTGGGACATAGCAATCAGCCCCAGCATTTT. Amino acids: CASSLGHSNQPQHF.